This paragraph reports one T cell receptor beta chain. The protocol was immunoSEQ multiplex PCR, while the TCRdb copy is restricted to in-frame clones and leaves out a portion. The sample includes over 30,000 clones, around 80% seen only once; the top ten take 2% to 3%. Germline loops: CDR1 SGHDT, CDR2 YYEEEE. Deletions cut 2 bases from V and 1 base from J, with 16 bases between. The CDR3 is 17 residues long. The sample is drawn from a study of OX40 agonist ivuxolimab in advanced cancers. This TCR derives from an adult with an advanced solid tumor such as melanoma, head and neck, liver or kidney cancer. The sequencing used CD4+ or CD8+ T cells sorted from blood, collected in a trial of the OX40 agonist ivuxolimab. The chain has TRBV5-6 and TRBJ2-4; no clear D gene. This chain's CDR3 is CASSFRPKWIAKNIQYF. Written as DNA, the CDR3 is TGTGCCAGCAGCTTCCGGCCAAAATGGATTGCCAAAAACATTCAGTACTTC.